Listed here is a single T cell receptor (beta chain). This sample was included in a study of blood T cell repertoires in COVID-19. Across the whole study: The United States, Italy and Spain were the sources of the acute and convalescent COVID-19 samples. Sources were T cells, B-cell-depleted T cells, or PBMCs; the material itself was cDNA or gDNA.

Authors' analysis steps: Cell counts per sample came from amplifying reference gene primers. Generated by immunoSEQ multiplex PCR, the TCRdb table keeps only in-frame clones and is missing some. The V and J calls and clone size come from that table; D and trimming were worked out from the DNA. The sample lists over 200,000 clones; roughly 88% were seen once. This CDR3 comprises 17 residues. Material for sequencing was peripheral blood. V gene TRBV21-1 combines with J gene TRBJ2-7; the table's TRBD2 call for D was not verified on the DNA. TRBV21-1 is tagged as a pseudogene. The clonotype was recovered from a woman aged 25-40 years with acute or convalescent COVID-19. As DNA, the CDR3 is TGTGCCAGCAATAGGCCCAGGGTGGGAGGGCCAGGCTACGAGCAGTACTTC. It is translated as CASNRPRVGGPGYEQYF.